These 21 T cell receptor beta chains were all obtained from the same sample, sequenced in a study of blood T cell repertoires in COVID-19. The repertoire was sequenced with immunoSEQ multiplex PCR; TCRdb's copy has only in-frame clones and lacks some. The sample carries some 250,000 clones, around 80% recorded once. Sequenced sample: peripheral blood. These receptors all come from a man between 40 and 49 years old with acute or convalescent COVID-19.

The rearrangement joins TRBV7-6 to TRBJ1-3; D call uncertain. The CDR3 extends over 15 amino acids. Germline V gene sequence: CDR1 SGHVS, CDR2 FNYEAQ. V lost 5 bases and J 0 bases, leaving 11 bases between the germline ends. In DNA, the CDR3 is TGTGCCAGCAGCCCCTGGTCTAGCTCTGGAAACACCATATATTTT. Translated, it gives CASSPWSSSGNTIYF.

V usage is TRBV7-9 and J usage is TRBJ2-3; 8 bases are shared with TRBD2. Germline CDR1 is SEHNR and CDR2 is FQNEAQ (reference sequence). The V and J ends lost 5 bases and 0 bases, in that order; junction bases with no gene match: 7. The length of the CDR3 is 16 residues. CDR3 in amino acids: CASSPLAGISTDTQYF. CDR3 nucleotide sequence: TGTGCCAGCAGCCCCTTAGCGGGAATTAGCACAGATACGCAGTATTTT.

The chain uses TRBV28 and TRBJ1-2, with 7 bases lining up with TRBD1. Looked up from germline, CDR1 is MDHEN and CDR2 is SYDVKM. The junction had 9 bases not matched to a gene; V was cut back by 6 bases and J by 5 bases. This CDR3 is built from 14 residues. The CDR3 DNA reads as TGTGCCAGCAGGAAACAGGGGACCCTATATGGCTACACCTTC. Encoded protein: CASRKQGTLYGYTF.

The chain uses TRBV6-6 and TRBJ1-5, with a tentative D call TRBD1 (5 bases). V lost 6 bases, J lost 6 bases, and 9 bases lay in between. The CDR3 extends over 12 amino acids. CDR1 is MNHNY and CDR2 is SVGAGI in the germline V gene (reference sequence). The CDR3 region is CASRQGFQPQHF. In nucleotides, the CDR3 is TGTGCCAGCAGGCAGGGTTTTCAGCCCCAGCATTTT.

This clone came up a few times. V and J are TRBV7-2 and TRBJ1-1, with a tentative D call TRBD1 (6 bases). The V end was cut by 8 bases, the J end by 3 bases, with 19 bases between. The CDR3 extends over 15 amino acids. Germline V gene data show CDR1 as SGHTA and CDR2 as FQGNSA. CDR3 sequence (DNA): TGTGCCAGCTCGAGAAGGGGGGGAGCGGACACTGAAGCTTTCTTT. Protein: CASSRRGGADTEAFF.

The chain employs TRBV4-2 and TRBJ1-5, with TRBD1 matching 9 bases. The CDR3 covers 19 residues. The ends lost 0 bases at V and 4 bases at J; junction bases unmatched: 13. CDR1 LGHNA and CDR2 YNFKEQ come from the germline V gene. The CDR3 protein is CASSQDFKAWDRENQPQHF. Here the CDR3 DNA reads TGTGCCAGCAGCCAAGACTTCAAAGCATGGGACAGGGAGAATCAGCCCCAGCATTTT.

This sequence joins TRBV4-1 and TRBJ2-4; D call uncertain. The ends were cut back, 0 bases at V and 5 bases at J, with 14 bases in the middle. The CDR3 spans 16 residues. Germline CDR1 and CDR2: MGHRA and YSYEKL. The CDR3 region has the DNA TGCGCCAGCAGCCAAGAAGCCAGGTCCTTTCAAAACATTCAGTACTTC. As protein: CASSQEARSFQNIQYF.

The gene calls are TRBV4-1 and TRBJ1-2; no firm D call. Germline V gene lookup returns CDR1 MGHRA and CDR2 YSYEKL. The CDR3 is made up of 15 amino acids. Trimming left V 0 bases short and J 8 bases short, with 16 bases between. CDR3 in DNA: TGCGCCAGCAGCCAAGACCCGGGAACCCGTCAAGGCTACACCTTC. Its protein product is CASSQDPGTRQGYTF.

This chain joins TRBV27 and TRBJ2-7; TRBD1 agrees at 8 bases. Trimming took 3 bases from V and 4 from J; bases not matched to a gene: 8. Germline V lookup: CDR1 MNHEY, CDR2 SMNVEV (reference sequence). CDR3 length: 15 amino acids. As DNA, the CDR3 is TGTGCCAGCAGTTTTCCGACAGGGGTTAGTTACGAGCAGTACTTC. Protein product: CASSFPTGVSYEQYF.

The genes are TRBV12-3 or TRBV12-4 and TRBJ1-1; possibly TRBD1 for D (6 bases). The ends were cut back, 7 bases at V and 8 bases at J, with 17 bases in the middle. This CDR3 is 13 amino acids long. DNA of the CDR3: TGTGCCAGCACTACCCACCGGACAGCCGAAGCTTTCTTT. The encoded protein is CASTTHRTAEAFF.

V is TRBV19 and J is TRBJ1-1; a weak D match, TRBD1 (6 bases). From germline, CDR1 is LNHDA and CDR2 SQIVND (reference sequence). The CDR3 has 15 residues. V lost 3 bases and J lost 1, with 12 bases in between. The CDR3 nucleotides are TGTGCCAGTAGTATGCCCGGACAGACGAACACTGAAGCTTTCTTT. Its protein product is CASSMPGQTNTEAFF.

The rearrangement joins TRBV6-5 to TRBJ2-1; TRBD2 aligns across 7 bases. Germline CDR1 is MNHEY and CDR2 is SVGAGI. The J segment lost 1 base and the V segment lost 2 bases, leaving 2 bases of the junction unmatched. The CDR3 has 15 residues. The CDR3 DNA is TGTGCCAGCAGTTACAAGGGAGGGTCCTACAATGAGCAGTTCTTC. This translates into CASSYKGGSYNEQFF.

The chain carries TRBV5-8 and TRBJ2-5; 7 positions agree with TRBD1. The CDR3 sequence is 14 residues long. The V segment lost 3 bases and the J segment 5 bases; nucleotides outside the gene matches: 7. CDR1 is SGHTS, CDR2 YDEGEE, per germline. CDR3 sequence reads: CASSSPGTEETQYF. CDR3 nucleotide sequence: TGTGCCAGCAGCTCCCCCGGGACAGAGGAGACCCAGTACTTC.

The genes are TRBV5-1 and TRBJ1-1; 7 bases match TRBD1. The CDR3 is 15 residues long. Per germline, CDR1 SGHRS and CDR2 YFSETQ. The junction had 6 bases not matched to a gene; V was cut back by 4 bases and J by 0 bases. CDR3 in amino acids: CASSPTGQMNTEAFF. The CDR3, as DNA: TGCGCCAGCAGCCCGACGGGACAGATGAACACTGAAGCTTTCTTT.

This chain uses TRBV30 with TRBJ1-1; no definite D call. Germline CDR1 reads GTSNPN; CDR2 reads SVGIG (reference sequence). CDR3 length: 11 residues. Between the trimmed V and J ends, which lost 0 bases and 11 bases, there was a span of 10 bases. The CDR3 bases are TGTGCCTGGAGTGTCGGTCATTCGGCTTTCTTT. It encodes CAWSVGHSAFF.

The chain couples TRBV7-6 to TRBJ2-5; D not resolved. Per germline, CDR1 SGHVS and CDR2 FNYEAQ. The V gene lost 5 bases and the J gene lost 2 bases, with 12 bases spanning the gap. There are 14 residues in the CDR3. The CDR3 protein is CASSSTEAQETQYF. The CDR3 DNA follows: TGTGCCAGCAGCAGTACCGAGGCTCAAGAGACCCAGTACTTC.

The chain couples TRBV11-2 to TRBJ1-5; no definite D call. Germline-derived CDR1 and CDR2 are SGHAT and FQNNGV. The CDR3 sequence is 14 residues long. Trimming shortened V by 0 bases and J by 7 bases, and 10 bases separated the two germline ends. CDR3 amino acids: CASSLESRRQPQHF. The CDR3 bases are TGTGCCAGCAGCTTAGAGAGTAGGAGGCAGCCCCAGCATTTT.

This clone was recorded a few times. The rearrangement links TRBV9 to TRBJ1-3; weak D call: TRBD1 (5 bases). With 0 bases removed from V and 0 bases from J, the gap between germline ends came to 13 bases. CDR3 length: 17 amino acids. Per germline, CDR1 SGDLS and CDR2 YYNGEE. Written as DNA, the CDR3 is TGTGCCAGCAGCGTAGGCCCCCAGGGCTTCTCTGGAAACACCATATATTTT. Its protein is CASSVGPQGFSGNTIYF.

The V call is TRBV10-3, the J call TRBJ2-3, with D tentatively TRBD1 (6 bases). V dropped 2 bases and J dropped 2 bases, with 14 bases sitting between them. This CDR3 is built from 16 residues. Germline CDR1 is ENHRY and CDR2 is SYGVKD. CDR3: CAISEVGGVVTDTQYF. CDR3 DNA sequence: TGTGCCATCAGTGAGGTAGGGGGAGTCGTCACAGATACGCAGTATTTT.

The chain recombines TRBV30 with TRBJ2-3, with TRBD2 matching over 7 bases. The CDR3 extends over 13 amino acids. V lost 5 bases to trimming and J lost 5 bases; unmatched junction nucleotides: 7. CDR1 GTSNPN and CDR2 SVGIG come from the germline V gene (reference sequence). The DNA of the CDR3 is TGTGCCTGGTTGTGGCGGGAGAGAGATACGCAGTATTTT. Protein product: CAWLWRERDTQYF.

The sample holds many counts of this clone. The V and J genes are TRBV2 and TRBJ2-7, with a weak D call TRBD1 (6 bases). V was trimmed by 5 bases and J by 6 bases, leaving 14 bases between them. This CDR3 has 13 residues. Germline lookup yields CDR1 SNHLY and CDR2 FYNNEI. The CDR3 DNA follows: TGTGCCAGCAGTTCGAATATCAGGGGCGAGCAGTACTTC. Translation gives CASSSNIRGEQYF.